This T cell receptor beta chain comes out of a study of spatial heterogeneity in lung cancer. The CDR3 runs 16 residues. Germline values: CDR1 SGDLS, CDR2 YYNGEE. TCRdb re-analysed the 5' RACE reads in MiXCR, keeping a single row per CDR3 protein. The sample carries 40,000 to 50,000 distinct CDR3 sequences, roughly 7.6% recorded once. This clonotype was counted at least ten times. At one boundary the junction diverges from the germline segment, which might be a read error. Indicated time point: sample taken at primary tumor resection. Whole RNA from tumor, nontumor lung or frozen PBMC was sequenced unsorted.

Specimen: PBMCs, collected at surgery. The chain recombines TRBV9 with TRBJ2-3; 9 positions agree with TRBD2. This receptor was identified in a female donor with early-stage non-small cell lung cancer. The DNA of the CDR3 is TGTGCCAGCAGTGTAGCGGGGGATGCTAGCACAGATACGCAGTATTTT. Translated: CASSVAGDASTDTQYF.